These 2 T cell receptor beta chains share one sample of origin, sequenced in a study of shared clonotypes between healthy human individuals. TCRdb keeps only in-frame clones here, not all; method: immunoSEQ multiplex PCR. The sample lists approximately 1.5 million clones, 98% to 99% occurring once. The sequencing input was naive CD4+ T cells sorted from blood. Subset: CD45RA+ positively selected. These receptors came from a man aged 30 to 39 in good health.

The chain is built from TRBV5-4 and TRBJ2-3, with 10 bases aligning to TRBD2. The CDR3 extends over 19 amino acids. V lost 3 bases to trimming and J lost 0 bases; unmatched junction nucleotides: 13. Germline-derived CDR1 and CDR2 are SGHNT and YYREEE (reference sequence). The CDR3 sequence: CASSSSPGLALTSTDTQYF. CDR3 coding DNA: TGTGCCAGCAGCTCATCTCCGGGACTAGCGTTGACTAGCACAGATACGCAGTATTTT.

V usage is TRBV29-1 and J usage is TRBJ1-3, with D maybe TRBD1 (6 bases). The CDR3 consists of 13 residues. Trimming left V 4 bases short and J 3 bases short, with 10 bases between. Germline V gives CDR1 SQVTM, CDR2 ANQGSEA. CDR3 region: CSVGGLGGNTIYF. The CDR3 nucleotides read TGCAGCGTTGGGGGGCTAGGTGGAAACACCATATATTTT.